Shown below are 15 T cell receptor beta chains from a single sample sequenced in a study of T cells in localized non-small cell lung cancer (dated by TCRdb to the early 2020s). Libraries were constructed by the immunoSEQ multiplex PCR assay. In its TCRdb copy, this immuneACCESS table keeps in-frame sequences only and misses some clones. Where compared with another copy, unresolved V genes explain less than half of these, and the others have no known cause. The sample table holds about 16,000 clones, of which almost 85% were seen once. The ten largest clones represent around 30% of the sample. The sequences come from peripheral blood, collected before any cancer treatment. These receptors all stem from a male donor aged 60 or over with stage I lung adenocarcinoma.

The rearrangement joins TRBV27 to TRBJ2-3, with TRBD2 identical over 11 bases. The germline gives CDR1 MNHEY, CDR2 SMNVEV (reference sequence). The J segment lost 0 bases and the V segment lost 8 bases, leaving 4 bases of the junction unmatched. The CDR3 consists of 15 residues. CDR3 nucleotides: TGTGCCAGCGGTCGGACTAGCGGGAGCACAGATACGCAGTATTTT. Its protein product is CASGRTSGSTDTQYF.

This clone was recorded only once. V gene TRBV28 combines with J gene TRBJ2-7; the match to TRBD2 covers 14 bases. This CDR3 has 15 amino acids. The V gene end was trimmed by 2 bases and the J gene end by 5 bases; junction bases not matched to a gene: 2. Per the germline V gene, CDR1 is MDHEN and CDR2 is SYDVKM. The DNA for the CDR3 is TGTGCCAGCAGTTTACAGGGACTAGCGGGAGACGAGCAGTACTTC. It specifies CASSLQGLAGDEQYF.

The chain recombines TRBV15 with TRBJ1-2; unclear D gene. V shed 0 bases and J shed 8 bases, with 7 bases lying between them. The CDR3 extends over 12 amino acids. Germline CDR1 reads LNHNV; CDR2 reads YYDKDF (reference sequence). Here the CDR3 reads CATSRDEAGYTF. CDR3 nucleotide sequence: TGTGCCACCAGCAGAGATGAGGCAGGCTACACCTTC.

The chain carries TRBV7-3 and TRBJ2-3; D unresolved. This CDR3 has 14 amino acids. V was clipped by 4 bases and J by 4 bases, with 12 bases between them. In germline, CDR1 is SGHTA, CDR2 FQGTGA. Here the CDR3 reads CASSSGQTADTQYF. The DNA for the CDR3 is TGTGCCAGCAGCTCTGGCCAAACGGCAGATACGCAGTATTTT.

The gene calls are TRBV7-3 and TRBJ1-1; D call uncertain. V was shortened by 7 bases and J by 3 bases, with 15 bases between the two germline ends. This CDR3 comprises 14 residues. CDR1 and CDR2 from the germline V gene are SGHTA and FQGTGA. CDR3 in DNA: TGTGCCAGCAAATCGCGCAGAGAGGACACTGAAGCTTTCTTT. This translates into CASKSRREDTEAFF.

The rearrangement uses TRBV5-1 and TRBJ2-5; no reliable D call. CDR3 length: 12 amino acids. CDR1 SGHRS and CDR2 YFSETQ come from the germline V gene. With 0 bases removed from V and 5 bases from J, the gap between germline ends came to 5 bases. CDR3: CASSLALETQYF. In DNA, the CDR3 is TGCGCCAGCAGCTTGGCCTTGGAGACCCAGTACTTC.

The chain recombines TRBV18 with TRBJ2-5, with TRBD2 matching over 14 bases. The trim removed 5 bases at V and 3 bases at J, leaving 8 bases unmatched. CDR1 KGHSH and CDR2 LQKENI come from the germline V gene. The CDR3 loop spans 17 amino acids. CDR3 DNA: TGTGCCAGCTCAACCAGGGGACTAGCGGGAGTAGAAGAGACCCAGTACTTC. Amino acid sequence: CASSTRGLAGVEETQYF.

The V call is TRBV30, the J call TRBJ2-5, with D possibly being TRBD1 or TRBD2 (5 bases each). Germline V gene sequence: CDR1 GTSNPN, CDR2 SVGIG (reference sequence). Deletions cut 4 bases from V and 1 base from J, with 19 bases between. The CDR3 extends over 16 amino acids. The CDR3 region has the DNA TGTGCCTGGAACAATGGCGTTGCAGGGACCCAAGAGACCCAGTACTTC. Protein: CAWNNGVAGTQETQYF. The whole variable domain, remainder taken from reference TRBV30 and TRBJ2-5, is SQTIHQWPATLVQPVGSPLSLECTVEGTSNPNLYWYRQAAGRGLQLLFYSVGIGQISSEVPQNLSASRPQDRQFILSSKKLLLSDSGFYLCAWNNGVAGTQETQYFGPGTRLLVL.

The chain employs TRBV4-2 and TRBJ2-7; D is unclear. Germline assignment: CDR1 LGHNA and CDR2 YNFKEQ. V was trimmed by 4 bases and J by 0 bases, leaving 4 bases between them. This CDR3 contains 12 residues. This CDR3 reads CASSRSSYEQYF. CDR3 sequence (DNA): TGTGCCAGCAGCCGAAGCTCCTACGAGCAGTACTTC.

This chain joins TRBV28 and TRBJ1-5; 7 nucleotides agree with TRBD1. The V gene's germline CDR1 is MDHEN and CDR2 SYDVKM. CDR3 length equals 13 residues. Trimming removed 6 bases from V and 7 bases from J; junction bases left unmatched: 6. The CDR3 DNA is TGTGCCAGCAGCACAGGGGTAGGCCAGCCCCAGCATTTT. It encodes CASSTGVGQPQHF.

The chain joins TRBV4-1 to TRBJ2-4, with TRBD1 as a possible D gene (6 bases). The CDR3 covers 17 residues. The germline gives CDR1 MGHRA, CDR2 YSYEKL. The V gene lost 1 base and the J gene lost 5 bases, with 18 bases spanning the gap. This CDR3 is CASSQGPATGPQNIQYF. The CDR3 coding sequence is TGCGCCAGCAGCCAAGGCCCCGCGACAGGTCCTCAAAACATTCAGTACTTC.

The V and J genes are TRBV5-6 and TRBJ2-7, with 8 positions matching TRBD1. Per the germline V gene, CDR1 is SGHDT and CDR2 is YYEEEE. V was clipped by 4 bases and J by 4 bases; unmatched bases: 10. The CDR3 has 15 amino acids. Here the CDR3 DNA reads TGTGCCAGCAGCCACCCGGGGACAGGCCTTTACGAGCAGTACTTC. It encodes CASSHPGTGLYEQYF.

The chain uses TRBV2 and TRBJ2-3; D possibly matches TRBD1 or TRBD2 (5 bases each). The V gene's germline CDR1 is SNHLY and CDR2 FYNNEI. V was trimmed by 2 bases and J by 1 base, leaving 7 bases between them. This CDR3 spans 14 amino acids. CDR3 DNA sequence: TGTGCCAGCAGTGAACAGGGACGCACAGATACGCAGTATTTT. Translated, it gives CASSEQGRTDTQYF.

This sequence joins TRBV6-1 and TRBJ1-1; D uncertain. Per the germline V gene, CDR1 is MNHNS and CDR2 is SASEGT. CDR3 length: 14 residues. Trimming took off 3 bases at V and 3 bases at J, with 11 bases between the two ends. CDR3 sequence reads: CASSEGGGDTEAFF. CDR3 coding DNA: TGTGCCAGCAGTGAGGGCGGCGGGGACACTGAAGCTTTCTTT.

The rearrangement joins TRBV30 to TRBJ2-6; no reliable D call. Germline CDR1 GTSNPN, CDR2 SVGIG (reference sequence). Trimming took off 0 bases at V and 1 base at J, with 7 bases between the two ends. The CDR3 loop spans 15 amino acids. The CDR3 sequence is CAWSVLGSGANVLTF. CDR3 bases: TGTGCCTGGAGTGTACTGGGTTCTGGGGCCAACGTCCTGACTTTC.